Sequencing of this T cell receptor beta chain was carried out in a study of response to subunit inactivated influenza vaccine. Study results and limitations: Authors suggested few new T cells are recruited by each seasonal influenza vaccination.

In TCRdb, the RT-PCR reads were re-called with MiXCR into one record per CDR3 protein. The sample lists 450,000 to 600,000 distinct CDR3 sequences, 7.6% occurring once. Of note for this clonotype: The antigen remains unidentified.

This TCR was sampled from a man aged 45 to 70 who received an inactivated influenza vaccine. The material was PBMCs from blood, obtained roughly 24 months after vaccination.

For the CDR3, the DNA is TGTGCCAGCACCTACGAGAACACTGAAGCTTTCTTT. Its protein is CASTYENTEAFF. This chain joins TRBV6-6 and TRBJ1-1; D unresolved. The CDR3 length is 12 residues. The V gene's germline CDR1 is MNHNY and CDR2 SVGAGI (reference sequence). Trimming shortened V by 7 bases and J by 1 base, and 7 bases separated the two germline ends.